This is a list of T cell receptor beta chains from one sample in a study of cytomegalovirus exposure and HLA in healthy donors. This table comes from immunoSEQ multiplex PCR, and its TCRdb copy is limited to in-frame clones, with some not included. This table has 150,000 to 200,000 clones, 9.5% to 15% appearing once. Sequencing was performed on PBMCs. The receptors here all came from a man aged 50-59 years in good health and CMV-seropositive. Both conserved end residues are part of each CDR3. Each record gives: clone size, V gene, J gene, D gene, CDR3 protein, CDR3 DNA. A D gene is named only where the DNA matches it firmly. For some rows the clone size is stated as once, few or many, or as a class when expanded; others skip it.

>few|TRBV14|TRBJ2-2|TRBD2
CASSQELAGTGELFF
TGTGCCAGCAGCCAAGAACTAGCGGGTACCGGGGAGCTGTTTTTT
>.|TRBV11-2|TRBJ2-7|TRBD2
CASTLAGGPTYEQYF
TGTGCCAGCACCCTAGCGGGGGGACCAACCTACGAGCAGTACTTC
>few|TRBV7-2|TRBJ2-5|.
CASSITEGTQYF
TGTGCCAGCAGCATTACCGAGGGCACCCAGTACTTC
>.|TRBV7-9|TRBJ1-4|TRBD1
CASSLRGAGGLTTNEKLFF
TGTGCCAGCAGCTTAAGGGGCGCAGGGGGTTTGACAACTAATGAAAAACTGTTTTTT
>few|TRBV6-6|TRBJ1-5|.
CASSSAGSHSNQPQHF
TGTGCCAGCAGTTCTGCCGGGAGCCATAGCAATCAGCCCCAGCATTTT
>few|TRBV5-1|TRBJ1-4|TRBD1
CATSWQGATNEKLFF
TGCGCCACCTCATGGCAGGGGGCAACTAATGAAAAACTGTTTTTT
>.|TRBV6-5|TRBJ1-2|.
CASSAEGNYGYTF
TGTGCCAGCAGTGCGGAGGGTAACTATGGCTACACCTTC
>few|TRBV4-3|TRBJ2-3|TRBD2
CASSQDPGGRGTDTQYF
TGCGCCAGCAGCCAAGATCCGGGAGGTCGGGGCACAGATACGCAGTATTTT
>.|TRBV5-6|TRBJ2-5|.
CASSGLGLQETQYF
TGTGCCAGCAGCGGCCTGGGACTCCAAGAGACCCAGTACTTC
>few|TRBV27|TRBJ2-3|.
CASSPLGSSASTDTQYF
TGTGCCAGCAGTCCCCTCGGTAGCTCCGCTAGCACAGATACGCAGTATTTT
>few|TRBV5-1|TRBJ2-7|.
CASSSAIEGTSQYF
TGCGCCAGCAGCTCTGCTATAGAGGGCACCTCCCAGTACTTC
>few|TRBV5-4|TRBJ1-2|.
CASSGAGGDTF
TGTGCCAGCAGCGGGGCTGGGGGGGACACCTTC
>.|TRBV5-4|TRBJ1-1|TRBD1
CASSWDRGSAEAFF
TGTGCCAGCAGCTGGGACAGGGGATCTGCTGAAGCTTTCTTT
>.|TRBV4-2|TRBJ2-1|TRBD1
CASSQGLSGQGHFPGFF
TGTGCCAGCAGCCAAGGATTATCGGGACAGGGTCACTTCCCGGGATTCTTC
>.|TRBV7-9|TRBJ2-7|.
CASSLTGAYEQYF
TGTGCCAGCAGCTTGACGGGAGCCTACGAGCAGTACTTC
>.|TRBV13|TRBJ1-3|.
CASSPGQNRNTIYF
TGTGCCAGCAGCCCCGGACAGAACCGAAACACCATATATTTT
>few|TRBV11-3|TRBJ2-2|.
CASSTETGELFF
TGTGCCAGCAGCACTGAAACCGGGGAGCTGTTTTTT
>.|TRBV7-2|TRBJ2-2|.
CASSFIRGGGELFF
TGTGCCAGCAGCTTTATCAGGGGCGGCGGGGAGCTGTTTTTT
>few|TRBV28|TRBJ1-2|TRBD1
CASRKSPGTANYGYTF
TGTGCCAGCAGGAAATCCCCGGGGACAGCGAACTATGGCTACACCTTC
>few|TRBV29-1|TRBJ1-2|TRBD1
CSVENTGDYGYTF
TGCAGCGTTGAGAACACAGGGGACTATGGCTACACCTTC
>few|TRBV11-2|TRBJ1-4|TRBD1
CASSLVGGGGEKLFF
TGTGCCAGCAGCTTAGTAGGGGGCGGAGGGGAAAAACTGTTTTTT
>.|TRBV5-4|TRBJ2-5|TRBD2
CASYGGVQETQYF
TGTGCCAGCTACGGGGGGGTCCAAGAGACCCAGTACTTC
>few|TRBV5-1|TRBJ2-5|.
CASSSRGGLQETQYF
TGCGCCAGCAGCAGTAGGGGGGGTCTCCAAGAGACCCAGTACTTC
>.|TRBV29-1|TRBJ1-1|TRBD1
CSGGQGTEAFF
TGCAGCGGGGGACAGGGGACTGAAGCTTTCTTT
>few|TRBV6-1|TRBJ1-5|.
CASSRGGGPSQPQHF
TGTGCCAGCAGCCGCGGCGGGGGACCCAGTCAGCCCCAGCATTTT
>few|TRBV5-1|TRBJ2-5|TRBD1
CASSSTGAAKTQYF
TGCGCCAGCAGCTCGACAGGGGCCGCGAAGACCCAGTACTTC
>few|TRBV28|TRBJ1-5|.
CASSLTRQRQHF
TGTGCAAGCAGTTTGACGAGGCAGCGCCAGCATTTT
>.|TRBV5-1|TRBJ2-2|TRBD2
CASSLTSGNTGELFF
TGCGCCAGCAGCTTGACTAGCGGGAACACCGGGGAGCTGTTTTTT
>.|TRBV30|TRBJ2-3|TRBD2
CAWSVRRTSGVGDTQYF
TGTGCCTGGAGTGTACGGAGGACTAGCGGGGTGGGGGATACGCAGTATTTT
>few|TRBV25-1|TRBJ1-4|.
CASSEYKGANEKLFF
TGTGCCAGCAGTGAATATAAGGGGGCTAATGAAAAACTGTTTTTT
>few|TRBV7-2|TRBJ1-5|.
CASSFSGSNQPQHF
TGTGCCAGCAGCTTCTCAGGAAGCAATCAGCCCCAGCATTTT
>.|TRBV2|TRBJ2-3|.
CASSGYQYSTDTQYF
TGTGCCAGCAGTGGGTACCAGTATAGCACAGATACGCAGTATTTT
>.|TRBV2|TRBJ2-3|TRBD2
CARTTSGTDTQYF
TGTGCCAGAACCACTAGCGGCACAGATACGCAGTATTTT
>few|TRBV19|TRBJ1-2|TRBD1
CASGQGSLYGYTF
TGTGCCAGCGGACAGGGCTCCCTCTATGGCTACACCTTC
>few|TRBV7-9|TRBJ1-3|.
CASSQDAGGNTIYF
TGTGCCAGCAGCCAGGATGCAGGAGGAAACACCATATATTTT
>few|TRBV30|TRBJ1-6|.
CACSFAPWPNSPLHF
TGTGCCTGCTCCTTCGCACCCTGGCCCAATTCACCCCTCCACTTT
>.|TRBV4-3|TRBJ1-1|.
CASSQDPLRVTEAFF
TGCGCCAGTAGCCAAGATCCCCTCAGGGTCACTGAAGCTTTCTTT
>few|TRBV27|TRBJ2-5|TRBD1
CASSHNRGETQYF
TGTGCCAGCAGTCATAACAGGGGTGAGACCCAGTACTTC
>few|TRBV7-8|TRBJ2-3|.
CASSLEHGGSTDTQYF
TGTGCCAGCAGCTTAGAACACGGGGGTAGCACAGATACGCAGTATTTT
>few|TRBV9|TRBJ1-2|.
CASSVLENYGYTF
TGTGCCAGCAGCGTATTGGAGAACTATGGCTACACCTTC
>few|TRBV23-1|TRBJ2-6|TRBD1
CASRRGPGANVLTF
TGCGCCAGCAGAAGGGGGCCTGGGGCCAACGTCCTGACTTTC
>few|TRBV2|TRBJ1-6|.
CASSDGPRGSPLHF
TGTGCCAGCAGTGATGGGCCACGGGGTTCACCCCTCCACTTT